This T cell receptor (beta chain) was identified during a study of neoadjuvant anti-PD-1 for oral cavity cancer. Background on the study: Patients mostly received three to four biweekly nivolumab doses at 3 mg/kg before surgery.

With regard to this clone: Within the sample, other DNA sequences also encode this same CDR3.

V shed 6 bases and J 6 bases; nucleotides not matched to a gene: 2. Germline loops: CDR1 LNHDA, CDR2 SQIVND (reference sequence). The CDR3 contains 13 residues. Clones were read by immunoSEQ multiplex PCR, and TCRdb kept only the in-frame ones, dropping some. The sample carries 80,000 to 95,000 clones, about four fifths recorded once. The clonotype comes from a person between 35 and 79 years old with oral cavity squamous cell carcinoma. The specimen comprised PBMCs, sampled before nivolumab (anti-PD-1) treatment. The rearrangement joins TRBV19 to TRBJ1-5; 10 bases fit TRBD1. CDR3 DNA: TGTGCCAGTAGCGGACAGGGGGGTCAGCCCCAGCATTTT. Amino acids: CASSGQGGQPQHF.